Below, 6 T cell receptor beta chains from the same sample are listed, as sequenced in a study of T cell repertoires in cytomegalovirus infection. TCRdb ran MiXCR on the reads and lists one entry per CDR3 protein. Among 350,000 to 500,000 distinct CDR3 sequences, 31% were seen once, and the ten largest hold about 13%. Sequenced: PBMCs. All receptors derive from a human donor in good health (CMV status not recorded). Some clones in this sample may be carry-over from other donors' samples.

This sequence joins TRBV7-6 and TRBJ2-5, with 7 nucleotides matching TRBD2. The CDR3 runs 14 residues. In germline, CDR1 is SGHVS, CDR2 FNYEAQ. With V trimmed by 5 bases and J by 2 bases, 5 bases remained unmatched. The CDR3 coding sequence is TGTGCCAGCAGCCGTTTTAGCGGGCAAGAGACCCAGTACTTC. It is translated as CASSRFSGQETQYF.

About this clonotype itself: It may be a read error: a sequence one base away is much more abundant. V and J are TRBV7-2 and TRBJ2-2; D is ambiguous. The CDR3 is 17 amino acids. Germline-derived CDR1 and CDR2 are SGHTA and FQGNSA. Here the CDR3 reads CASSLGLRIANSGELFF. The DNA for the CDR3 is TGTGCCAGCAGCTTAGGTCTGCGGATCGCGAACTCCGGGGAGCTGTTTTTT.

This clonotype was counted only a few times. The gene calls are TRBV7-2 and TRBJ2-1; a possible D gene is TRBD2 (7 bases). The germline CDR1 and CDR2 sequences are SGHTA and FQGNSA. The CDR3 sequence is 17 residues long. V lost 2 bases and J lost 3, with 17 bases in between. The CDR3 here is CASSLRGGLTLYNEQFF. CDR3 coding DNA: TGTGCCAGCAGCTTAAGGGGGGGACTCACCCTCTACAATGAGCAGTTCTTC.

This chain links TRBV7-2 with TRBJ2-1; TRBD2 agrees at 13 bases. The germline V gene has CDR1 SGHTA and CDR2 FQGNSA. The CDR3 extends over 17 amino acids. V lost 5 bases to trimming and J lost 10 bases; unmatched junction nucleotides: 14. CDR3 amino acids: CASSPRLAGGLHIEQFF. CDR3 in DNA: TGTGCCAGCAGCCCGAGACTAGCGGGGGGCCTCCACATAGAGCAGTTCTTC.

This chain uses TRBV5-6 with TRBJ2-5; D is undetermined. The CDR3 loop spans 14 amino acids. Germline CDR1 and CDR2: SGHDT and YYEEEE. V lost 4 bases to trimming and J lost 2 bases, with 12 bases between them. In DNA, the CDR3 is TGTGCCAGCAGCCAAGGAAGATTTCAAGAGACCCAGTACTTC. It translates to CASSQGRFQETQYF.

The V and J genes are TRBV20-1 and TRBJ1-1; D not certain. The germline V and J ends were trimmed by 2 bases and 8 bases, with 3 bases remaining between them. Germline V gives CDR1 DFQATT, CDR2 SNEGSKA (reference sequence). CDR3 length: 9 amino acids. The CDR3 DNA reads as TGCAGTGCTAGACTGGAAGCTTTCTTT. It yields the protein CSARLEAFF.